Listed here is a single TCR beta chain. The antigen is undetermined. Treatment defined: about 20 received Ad26.COV2.S at low or high dose, single or two shots; about 5 received placebo; per-sample allocation not given. Collection of samples fell on day 63 after the first vaccine or placebo injection. This sample was taken from a study of Ad26.COV2.S vaccination and SARS-CoV-2 variants. Overall study: Intramuscularly, Ad26.COV2.S was given either once or twice, 56 days apart.

Germline CDR1 is SSHAT and CDR2 is FNYEAQ (reference sequence). The V end was cut by 5 bases, the J end by 5 bases, with 12 bases between. This CDR3 has 13 amino acids. Study-wide results and caveats: Comparable non-spike TCR breadth was observed in vaccine and placebo recipients. Reports say spike-specific CD8+ and CD4+ T cell responses covered substantial breadth after vaccination.

The table came from immunoSEQ multiplex PCR; TCRdb's copy has only in-frame clones and leaves some out. Among under 250,000 clones listed, roughly nine tenths were seen once. The clonotype originates from a person aged 18 to 65 who received the Ad26.COV2.S COVID-19 vaccine or a placebo. Material: peripheral blood, obtained in a trial of Ad26.COV2.S vaccine versus placebo. The gene calls are TRBV7-7 and TRBJ2-5; D unresolved. The CDR3 sequence: CASSQTRYETQYF. CDR3 nucleotide sequence: TGTGCCAGCAGCCAGACAAGATACGAGACCCAGTACTTC. Looking up the rest from reference TRBV7-7 and TRBJ2-5 gives the full variable domain: GAGVSQSPRYKVTKRGQDVTLRCDPISSHATLYWYQQALGQGPEFLTYFNYEAQPDKSGLPSDRFSAERPEGSISTLTIQRTEQRDSAMYRCASSQTRYETQYFGPGTRLLVL.